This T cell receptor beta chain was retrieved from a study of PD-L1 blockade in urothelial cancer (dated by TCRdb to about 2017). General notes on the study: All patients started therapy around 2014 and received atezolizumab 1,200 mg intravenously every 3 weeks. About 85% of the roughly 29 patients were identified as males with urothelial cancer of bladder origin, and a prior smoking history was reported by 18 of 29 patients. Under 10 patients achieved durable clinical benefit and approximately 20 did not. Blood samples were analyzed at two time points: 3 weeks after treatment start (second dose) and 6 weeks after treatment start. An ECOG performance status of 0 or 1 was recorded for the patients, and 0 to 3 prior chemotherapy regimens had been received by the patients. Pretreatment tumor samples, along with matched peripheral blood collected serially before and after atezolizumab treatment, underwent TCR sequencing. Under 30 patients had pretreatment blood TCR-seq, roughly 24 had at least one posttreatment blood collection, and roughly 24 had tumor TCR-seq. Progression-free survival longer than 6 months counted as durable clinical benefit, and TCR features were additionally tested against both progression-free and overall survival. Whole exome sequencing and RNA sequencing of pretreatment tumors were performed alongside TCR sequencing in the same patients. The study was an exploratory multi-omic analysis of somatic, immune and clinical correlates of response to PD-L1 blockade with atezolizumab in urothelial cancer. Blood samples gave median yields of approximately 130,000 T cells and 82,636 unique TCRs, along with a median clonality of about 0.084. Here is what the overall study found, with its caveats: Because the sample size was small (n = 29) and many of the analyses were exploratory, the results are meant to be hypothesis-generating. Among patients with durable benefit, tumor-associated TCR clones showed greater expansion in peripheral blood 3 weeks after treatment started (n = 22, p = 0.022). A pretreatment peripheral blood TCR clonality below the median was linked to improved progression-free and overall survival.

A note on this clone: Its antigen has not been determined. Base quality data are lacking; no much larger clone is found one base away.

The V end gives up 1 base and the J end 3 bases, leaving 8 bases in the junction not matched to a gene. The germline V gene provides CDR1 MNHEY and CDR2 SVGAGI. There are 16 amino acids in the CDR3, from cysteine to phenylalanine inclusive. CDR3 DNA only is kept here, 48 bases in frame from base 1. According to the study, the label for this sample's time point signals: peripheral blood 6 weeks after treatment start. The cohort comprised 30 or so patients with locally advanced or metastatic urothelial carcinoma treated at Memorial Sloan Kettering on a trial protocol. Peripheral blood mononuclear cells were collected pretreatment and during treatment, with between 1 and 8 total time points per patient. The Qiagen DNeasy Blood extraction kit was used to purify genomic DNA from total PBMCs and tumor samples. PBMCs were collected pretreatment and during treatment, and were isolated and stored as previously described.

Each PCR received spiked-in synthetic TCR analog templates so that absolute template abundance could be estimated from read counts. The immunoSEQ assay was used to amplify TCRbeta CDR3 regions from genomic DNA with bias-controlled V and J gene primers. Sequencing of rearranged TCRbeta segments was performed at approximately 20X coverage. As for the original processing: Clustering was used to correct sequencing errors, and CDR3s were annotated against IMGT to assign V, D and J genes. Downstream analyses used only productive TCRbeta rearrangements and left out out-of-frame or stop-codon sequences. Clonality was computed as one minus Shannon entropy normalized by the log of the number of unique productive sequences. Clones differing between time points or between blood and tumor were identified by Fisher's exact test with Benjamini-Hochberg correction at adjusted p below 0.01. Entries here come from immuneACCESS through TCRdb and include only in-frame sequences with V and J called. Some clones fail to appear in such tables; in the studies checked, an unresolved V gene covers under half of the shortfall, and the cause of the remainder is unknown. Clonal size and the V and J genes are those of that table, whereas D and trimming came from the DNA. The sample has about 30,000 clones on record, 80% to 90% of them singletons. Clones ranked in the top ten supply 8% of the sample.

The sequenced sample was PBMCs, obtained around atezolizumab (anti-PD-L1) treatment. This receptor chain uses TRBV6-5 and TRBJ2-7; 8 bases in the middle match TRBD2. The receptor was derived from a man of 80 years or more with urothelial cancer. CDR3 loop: CASSYLTGGRFYEQYF. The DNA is TGTGCCAGCAGTTACTTGACGGGAGGGAGGTTCTACGAGCAGTACTTC.